These 21 T cell receptor beta chains were sequenced from one sample in a study of blood T cell repertoires in COVID-19. Profiling relied on immunoSEQ multiplex PCR, and the TCRdb table lists in-frame clones only, not all of them. Here the sample spans 250,000 to 350,000 clones, 75% to 90% being singletons. Input material: peripheral blood. The receptor set was obtained from a woman aged 25 to 39 with active or convalescent COVID-19.

The chain links TRBV28 to TRBJ1-3, with a possible D match to TRBD1 (6 bases). With 6 bases removed from V and 4 bases from J, the gap between germline ends came to 10 bases. This CDR3 spans 13 amino acids. Germline-derived CDR1 and CDR2 are MDHEN and SYDVKM. This CDR3 reads CASRGTPGNTIYF. As DNA, the CDR3 is TGTGCCAGCAGAGGGACACCAGGAAACACCATATATTTT. The whole variable domain, filled in from reference TRBV28 and TRBJ1-3, reads DVKVTQSSRYLVKRTGEKVFLECVQDMDHENMFWYRQDPGLGLRLIYFSYDVKMKEKGDIPEGYSVSREKKERFSLILESASTNQTSMYLCASRGTPGNTIYFGEGSWLTVV.

This clone has only one observation. The chain employs TRBV28 and TRBJ2-5; TRBD2 matches 11 bases. After removal of 5 bases from V and 4 bases from J, the junction contained 6 bases not matched to a gene. Germline CDR1 and CDR2: MDHEN and SYDVKM. The CDR3 spans 15 residues. CDR3 DNA sequence: TGTGCCAGCAGTCCCGGGACTAGCGGATCAGAGACCCAGTACTTC. Its translation is CASSPGTSGSETQYF.

J is TRBJ1-4 and V is TRBV3-1 (or the pseudogene TRBV3-2); D is ambiguous. This CDR3 has 13 residues. Trimming cost V 7 bases and J 11 bases, with 17 bases left between them. CDR1 is LGHDT, CDR2 YNNKEL, per germline (reference sequence). The CDR3 region has the DNA TGTGCCAGCACCCCAAGTGGAGGTGGGAAACTGTTTTTT. It yields the protein CASTPSGGGKLFF.

The table lists this clone with a count of one. This sequence joins TRBV6-5 and TRBJ1-2; 8 positions match TRBD1. Trimming cost V 6 bases and J 6 bases; bases outside gene matches: 6. Per germline, CDR1 MNHEY and CDR2 SVGAGI. This CDR3 has 13 amino acids. CDR3 nucleotide sequence: TGTGCCAGCAGCTCAGGGGGCCTGGATGGCTACACCTTC. Translated: CASSSGGLDGYTF.

The chain couples TRBV28 to TRBJ1-2, with a tentative D call TRBD1 (6 bases). This CDR3 is 17 amino acids long. V shed 3 bases and J shed 5 bases, with 22 bases lying between them. Germline CDR1 reads MDHEN; CDR2 reads SYDVKM. This CDR3 reads CASSFTGPLTGEYGYTF. DNA for the CDR3: TGTGCCAGCAGTTTTACCGGGCCCCTGACAGGAGAATATGGCTACACCTTC.

In its sample, this clone was seen once. This chain connects TRBV19 to TRBJ2-7; 8 bases align to TRBD1. This CDR3 has 13 amino acids. With V trimmed by 4 bases and J by 7 bases, 6 bases remained unmatched. From germline, CDR1 is LNHDA and CDR2 SQIVND (reference sequence). The CDR3 protein is CASSTGQGREQYF. Here the CDR3 DNA reads TGTGCCAGTAGTACCGGACAGGGACGGGAGCAGTACTTC. Full variable domain (outside the CDR3, taken from reference TRBV19 and TRBJ2-7): DGGITQSPKYLFRKEGQNVTLSCEQNLNHDAMYWYRQDPGQGLRLIYYSQIVNDFQKGDIAEGYSVSREKKESFPLTVTSAQKNPTAFYLCASSTGQGREQYFGPGTRLTVT.

The chain carries TRBV5-6 and TRBJ2-3, with D maybe TRBD1 (6 bases). V was pared by 4 bases and J by 6 bases, with 18 bases between. From germline, CDR1 is SGHDT and CDR2 YYEEEE. The CDR3 consists of 15 residues. CDR3 loop: CASSLRGSRSDTQYF. The CDR3 nucleotides read TGTGCCAGCAGCCTGAGGGGGAGTCGGTCCGATACGCAGTATTTT.

The chain uses TRBV4-1 and TRBJ1-3; D is ambiguous. V was pared by 1 base and J by 0 bases, with 13 bases between. CDR1 and CDR2 (germline): MGHRA, YSYEKL. The CDR3 sequence is 17 residues long. CDR3 in amino acids: CASSQVSGSASGNTIYF. The DNA of the CDR3 is TGCGCCAGCAGCCAAGTATCCGGGTCCGCCTCTGGAAACACCATATATTTT.

The gene calls are TRBV7-9 and TRBJ1-1, with 7 bases fitting TRBD1. CDR1 SEHNR and CDR2 FQNEAQ come from the germline V gene (reference sequence). Unmatched junction bases numbered 6, after V lost 11 bases and J lost 6 bases. The length of the CDR3 is 11 residues. Written as DNA, the CDR3 is TGTGCCGCATCAGGGGGGCCTGAAGCTTTCTTT. Protein: CAASGGPEAFF.

This rearrangement joins TRBV5-1 to TRBJ1-1; possibly TRBD1 for D (6 bases). Germline V CDR1 and CDR2: SGHRS, YFSETQ. The V end was cut by 0 bases, the J end by 7 bases, with 10 bases between. The CDR3 consists of 13 residues. Here the CDR3 DNA reads TGCGCCAGCAGCTTGGAACAGGGAGTTGAAGCTTTCTTT. Protein sequence: CASSLEQGVEAFF. Looking up the rest from reference TRBV5-1 and TRBJ1-1 gives the full variable domain: KAGVTQTPRYLIKTRGQQVTLSCSPISGHRSVSWYQQTPGQGLQFLFEYFSETQRNKGNFPGRFSGRQFSNSRSEMNVSTLELGDSALYLCASSLEQGVEAFFGQGTRLTVV.

The V and J genes are TRBV30 and TRBJ1-3; D is unresolved. Germline V gives CDR1 GTSNPN, CDR2 SVGIG (reference sequence). This CDR3 region has 14 residues. V was cut by 0 bases and J by 7 bases, with 13 bases left in between. This CDR3 reads CAWSVLKVGNTIYF. DNA of the CDR3: TGTGCCTGGAGTGTACTAAAGGTTGGGAACACCATATATTTT.

This clone was counted a single time. The chain links TRBV18 to TRBJ2-1; 10 positions agree with TRBD2. CDR1 is KGHSH and CDR2 is LQKENI in the germline V gene. The CDR3 sequence is 16 residues long. V shed 0 bases and J 6 bases; nucleotides not matched to a gene: 5. The CDR3 protein is CASSPPTSGYGNEQFF. CDR3 nucleotide sequence: TGTGCCAGCTCACCACCGACTAGCGGGTACGGCAATGAGCAGTTCTTC.

The chain employs TRBV24-1 and TRBJ1-5, with 9 positions matching TRBD1. V shed 7 bases, J shed 3 bases, and the junction held 3 bases outside the gene matches. Germline loops: CDR1 KGHDR, CDR2 SFDVKD. This CDR3 spans 14 amino acids. The CDR3 here is CATRGTGNNQPQHF. The DNA for the CDR3 is TGTGCCACCAGGGGGACAGGGAACAATCAGCCCCAGCATTTT.

Note on this clone: Other DNA sequences from this sample encode an identical CDR3 as well. The genes are TRBV5-1 and TRBJ2-7; 8 nucleotides line up with TRBD2. Germline V gene sequence: CDR1 SGHRS, CDR2 YFSETQ. The CDR3 is 14 residues long. V lost 1 base and J lost 2; bases outside the gene matches: 2. The CDR3 region has the DNA TGCGCCAGCAGCTTGTCCGGGGGGGCCTACGAGCAGTACTTC. Translating gives CASSLSGGAYEQYF.

This sequence joins TRBV27 and TRBJ1-1; tentative D call: TRBD1 (5 bases). Germline values: CDR1 MNHEY, CDR2 SMNVEV (reference sequence). The V end lost 6 bases, the J end lost 1 base, and 12 bases lay between the germline ends. The CDR3 covers 14 residues. The CDR3 DNA reads TGTGCCAGCAGACTCAGGGTAAGGAACACTGAAGCTTTCTTT. It translates to CASRLRVRNTEAFF.

The CDR3 region is CASRTGYTYEQYF. As DNA, the CDR3 is TGCGCCAGCAGGACAGGGTATACCTACGAGCAGTACTTC. This chain joins TRBV5-1 and TRBJ2-7; 7 positions match TRBD1. The CDR3 spans 13 residues. V trimming: 5 bases; J trimming: 2 bases; junction bases outside the gene matches: 4. Germline values: CDR1 SGHRS, CDR2 YFSETQ. The complete variable domain, with remaining parts taken from reference TRBV5-1 and TRBJ2-7, reads KAGVTQTPRYLIKTRGQQVTLSCSPISGHRSVSWYQQTPGQGLQFLFEYFSETQRNKGNFPGRFSGRQFSNSRSEMNVSTLELGDSALYLCASRTGYTYEQYFGPGTRLTVT.

This clone was found once. The V gene is TRBV10-1, the J gene TRBJ2-3, with TRBD2 as a possible D gene (5 bases). Germline CDR1 reads WNHNN; CDR2 reads SYGVQD (reference sequence). The CDR3 loop spans 15 amino acids. Between the trimmed V and J ends, which lost 4 bases and 3 bases, there was a span of 14 bases. CDR3: CASSGPGSRTDTQYF. For the CDR3, the DNA is TGCGCCAGCAGTGGTCCGGGATCACGAACAGATACGCAGTATTTT.

The gene calls are TRBV9 and TRBJ1-2; TRBD1 aligns across 12 bases. With 4 bases clipped from V and 5 bases from J, the junction kept 12 bases outside the gene matches. Germline V lookup: CDR1 SGDLS, CDR2 YYNGEE. CDR3 length: 17 residues. The CDR3 DNA follows: TGTGCCAGCAGCCCTCGGGACAGGGGGCCCCGGGGGTATGGCTACACCTTC. This sequence encodes CASSPRDRGPRGYGYTF.

This chain's CDR3 is CATSRRQGAVSNQPQHF. In nucleotides, the CDR3 is TGTGCCACCAGCAGGAGACAGGGGGCCGTGAGCAATCAGCCCCAGCATTTT. V gene TRBV15 combines with J gene TRBJ1-5; 10 positions agree with TRBD1. The CDR3 is made up of 17 amino acids. Germline values: CDR1 LNHNV, CDR2 YYDKDF (reference sequence). Losses at the gene ends were 3 bases for V and 1 base for J; bases not matched to a gene: 6.

The chain couples TRBV2 to TRBJ1-1, with 9 bases fitting TRBD1. V shed 6 bases and J 4 bases; nucleotides not matched to a gene: 6. CDR1 SNHLY and CDR2 FYNNEI come from the germline V gene. CDR3 length: 14 residues. The CDR3 reads CASSPETGGTEAFF. In nucleotides, the CDR3 is TGTGCCAGCAGCCCAGAGACAGGGGGCACTGAAGCTTTCTTT.

The V call is TRBV6-1, the J call TRBJ2-5; the D gene is possibly TRBD1 (5 bases). Germline V lookup: CDR1 MNHNS, CDR2 SASEGT. The V and J ends lost 2 bases and 1 base respectively, with 11 bases between them. The CDR3 runs 15 residues. The CDR3 nucleotides read TGTGCCAGCAGTGAACAAGGGGTCATCCAAGAGACCCAGTACTTC. This codes for CASSEQGVIQETQYF.